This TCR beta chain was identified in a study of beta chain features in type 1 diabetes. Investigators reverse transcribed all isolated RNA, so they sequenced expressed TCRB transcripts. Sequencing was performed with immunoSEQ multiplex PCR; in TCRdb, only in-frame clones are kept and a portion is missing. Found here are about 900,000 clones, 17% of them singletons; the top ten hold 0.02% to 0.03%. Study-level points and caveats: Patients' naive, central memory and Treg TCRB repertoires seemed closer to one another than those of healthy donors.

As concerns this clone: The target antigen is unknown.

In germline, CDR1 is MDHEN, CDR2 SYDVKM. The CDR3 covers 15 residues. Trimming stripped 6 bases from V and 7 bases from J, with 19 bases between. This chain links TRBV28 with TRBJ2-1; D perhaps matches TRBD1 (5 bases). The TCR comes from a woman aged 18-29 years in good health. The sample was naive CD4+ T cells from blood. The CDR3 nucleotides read TGTGCCAGCAGACCTACAGGTAACCTTGGTAATGAGCAGTTCTTC. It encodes CASRPTGNLGNEQFF.